This TCR beta chain was profiled in a study of blood T cell repertoires in COVID-19. Overall study context: Whether acute or convalescent, the COVID-19 samples came from the United States, Italy and Spain.

The germline V gene has CDR1 LGHNA and CDR2 YSLEER. The CDR3 is 14 residues long. Trimming left V 4 bases short and J 1 base short, with 8 bases between. The table came from immunoSEQ multiplex PCR; TCRdb's copy has only in-frame clones and leaves some out. This sample has roughly 220,000 clones; approximately 82% occur once, and the top ten carry about 15%. As to this clone: Other DNA sequences of this sample code for an identical CDR3.

The sample taken for sequencing was PBMCs or T cells enriched from blood (not recorded which). The chain combines TRBV4-3 with TRBJ1-3; D remains ambiguous. The clonotype comes from a man between 35 and 55 years old who had recovered from COVID-19. As DNA, the CDR3 is TGCGCCAGCAGCCTTGGAGGTTCTGGAAACACCATATATTTT. The encoded protein is CASSLGGSGNTIYF.